Below, 28 T cell receptor beta chains from the same sample are listed, as sequenced in a study of shared clonotypes between healthy human individuals. Only in-frame clones appear in the TCRdb table, and some are missing; sequencing was by immunoSEQ multiplex PCR. This sample has more than 2,000,000 clones, with more than 90% found just once. Sequencing was carried out using naive CD4+ T cells sorted from blood. Subset defined: CD45RA+ positively selected. The receptors here all came from a man between 18 and 29 years old in good health.

The chain carries TRBV4-1 and TRBJ2-7; D may be TRBD2 (6 bases). Trimming pared 3 bases from V and 0 bases from J, leaving 15 bases between. The CDR3 has 16 amino acids. Germline CDR1 reads MGHRA; CDR2 reads YSYEKL. The chain's CDR3 is CASSQASSAFSYEQYF. The CDR3 DNA reads TGCGCCAGCAGCCAGGCTTCTAGCGCTTTCTCCTACGAGCAGTACTTC.

The chain is built from TRBV6-5 and TRBJ2-1; 15 bases line up with TRBD2. The germline V gene encodes CDR1 MNHEY and CDR2 SVGAGI. This CDR3 region has 15 residues. The trim removed 6 bases at V and 6 bases at J, leaving 3 bases unmatched. The CDR3 nucleotides are TGTGCCAGCAGGGGACTAGCGGGGGGAGGCAATGAGCAGTTCTTC. The encoded protein is CASRGLAGGGNEQFF.

The chain has TRBV7-6 and TRBJ2-2, with 8 nucleotides matching TRBD1. CDR3 size: 19 residues. CDR1 and CDR2 (germline): SGHVS, FNYEAQ. Losses at the gene ends were 4 bases for V and 1 base for J; bases not matched to a gene: 14. This CDR3 reads CASSSLRTGSGVNTGELFF. CDR3 nucleotides: TGTGCCAGCAGCTCACTACGGACAGGGAGCGGTGTGAACACCGGGGAGCTGTTTTTT.

J is TRBJ1-5 and V is TRBV28, with 11 nucleotides matching TRBD1. The CDR3 is made up of 17 amino acids. The germline V gene encodes CDR1 MDHEN and CDR2 SYDVKM. Trimming cost V 9 bases and J 0 bases; bases outside gene matches: 10. CDR3 sequence: CASLPGQGVYSNQPQHF. The CDR3 nucleotides read TGTGCCAGTCTACCGGGACAGGGGGTTTATAGCAATCAGCCCCAGCATTTT.

V and J are TRBV6-5 and TRBJ1-1; D gene uncertain. CDR1 MNHEY and CDR2 SVGAGI come from the germline V gene. This CDR3 region has 16 residues. V was pared by 0 bases and J by 4 bases, with 15 bases between. The CDR3 coding sequence is TGTGCCAGCAGTTACTCACCCGGGGTTAGAGGCACTGAAGCTTTCTTT. Translated, it gives CASSYSPGVRGTEAFF.

As for this clone: At one boundary the junction diverges from the germline segment, which might be a read error. The chain couples TRBV11-2 to TRBJ2-1; D gene unclear. CDR3 length: 15 residues. CDR1 and CDR2 from the germline V gene are SGHAT and FQNNGV. CDR3 in DNA: TGTGCCAGCAGCGTAGAGAGCGCTGGCTACAATGAGCAGTTCTTC. Encoded protein: CASSVESAGYNEQFF.

The V and J genes are TRBV29-1 and TRBJ2-5; no firm D call. The tail of the sequence fits TRBJ2-7 better, so the J call may be wrong. The length of the CDR3 is 13 residues. The germline CDR1 and CDR2 sequences are SQVTM and ANQGSEA. The DNA of the CDR3 is TGCAGCGTTGATGGGGAATTTGGCTACGAGCAGTACTTC. It encodes CSVDGEFGYEQYF.

V gene TRBV5-1 combines with J gene TRBJ2-7, with a tentative D call TRBD1 (5 bases). CDR3 length equals 15 residues. Germline V lookup: CDR1 SGHRS, CDR2 YFSETQ. V was clipped by 0 bases and J by 3 bases, with 13 bases between them. The CDR3 bases are TGCGCCAGCAGCTTGGGGCAGGGTGTTTACTACGAGCAGTACTTC. Amino acid sequence: CASSLGQGVYYEQYF.

With respect to this clone: The junction and the germline gene differ at one end; a read error may be behind it. The rearrangement uses TRBV7-7 and TRBJ2-2; 12 bases line up with TRBD2. The CDR3 runs to 15 residues. Germline CDR1 is SSHAT and CDR2 is FNYEAQ (reference sequence). As DNA, the CDR3 is TGTGCTAGCAGCCCTAGCGGGAGGGAGACCGGGGAGCTGTTTTTT. Protein product: CASSPSGRETGELFF. The full variable domain, its missing parts supplied by reference TRBV7-7 and TRBJ2-2, is GAGVSQSPRYKVTKRGQDVTLRCDPISSHATLYWYQQALGQGPEFLTYFNYEAQPDKSGLPSDRFSAERPEGSISTLTIQRTEQRDSAMYRCASSPSGRETGELFFGEGSRLTVL.

The V call is TRBV10-2, the J call TRBJ2-3, with 11 bases aligning to TRBD2. V was pared by 5 bases and J by 2 bases, with 3 bases of the junction left unmatched. CDR3 size: 15 residues. Germline CDR1 and CDR2: WSHSY and SAAADI. The DNA for the CDR3 is TGCGCCAGCAGTCAGACTAGCGGGACCACAGATACGCAGTATTTT. Encoded protein: CASSQTSGTTDTQYF.

The gene calls are TRBV30 and TRBJ2-7, with D unresolved. The V end lost 2 bases, the J end lost 0 bases, and 11 bases lay between the germline ends. This CDR3 has 14 residues. CDR1 and CDR2 from the germline V gene are GTSNPN and SVGIG (reference sequence). The CDR3 DNA reads TGTGCCTGGAGTAGCCAGCCGAGCTCCTACGAGCAGTACTTC. This translates into CAWSSQPSSYEQYF.

V is TRBV5-4 and J is TRBJ2-1, with TRBD1 as a possible D gene (7 bases). Germline V gene sequence: CDR1 SGHNT, CDR2 YYREEE (reference sequence). V lost 1 base to trimming and J lost 8 bases, with 16 bases between them. The CDR3 runs 15 residues. The CDR3 reads CASSLQGGPYDEQFF. The CDR3 DNA reads as TGTGCCAGCAGCTTGCAGGGGGGACCTTACGATGAGCAGTTCTTC.

V usage is TRBV27 and J usage is TRBJ1-5, with a possible D match to TRBD1 (5 bases). V was clipped by 7 bases and J by 6 bases, with 16 bases between them. Germline CDR1 is MNHEY and CDR2 is SMNVEV (reference sequence). The CDR3 covers 14 residues. CDR3 sequence (DNA): TGTGCCAGCAATCAGTTCGCGGGGACTCAGCCCCAGCATTTT. Translated: CASNQFAGTQPQHF.

The gene calls are TRBV29-1 and TRBJ1-2; D is unclear. This CDR3 has 11 residues. V lost 3 bases, J lost 6 bases, and 8 bases lay in between. CDR1 and CDR2 from the germline V gene are SQVTM and ANQGSEA. DNA of the CDR3: TGCAGCGTTGAGGGGTTAAATGGCTACACCTTC. Its protein product is CSVEGLNGYTF.

The chain uses TRBV10-1 and TRBJ2-3; D is ambiguous. CDR1 and CDR2 from the germline V gene are WNHNN and SYGVQD (reference sequence). Trimming pared 2 bases from V and 4 bases from J, leaving 10 bases between. The CDR3 runs to 14 residues. The DNA of the CDR3 is TGCGCCAGCAGTGAGACCAGAGGCGCAGATACGCAGTATTTT. Its translation is CASSETRGADTQYF.

The V call is TRBV5-1, the J call TRBJ1-2, with D possibly matching TRBD1 (5 bases). Trimming stripped 4 bases from V and 0 bases from J, with 10 bases between. The CDR3 covers 14 residues. Germline CDR1 is SGHRS and CDR2 is YFSETQ. The CDR3 DNA reads as TGCGCCAGCAGCAGCCAGACAGCTAACTATGGCTACACCTTC. This gives the protein CASSSQTANYGYTF.

CDR3 loop: CASSEIGSPYGYTF. In nucleotides, the CDR3 is TGTGCCAGCAGTGAAATCGGCAGCCCCTATGGCTACACCTTC. The chain uses TRBV2 and TRBJ1-2, with D uncertain. CDR3 size: 14 residues. V dropped 2 bases and J dropped 4 bases, with 11 bases sitting between them. From germline, CDR1 is SNHLY and CDR2 FYNNEI.

The chain combines TRBV6-5 with TRBJ2-3; TRBD1 or TRBD2 may be the D gene (5 bases each). The CDR3 is made up of 13 amino acids. The germline CDR1 and CDR2 sequences are MNHEY and SVGAGI. V was shortened by 6 bases and J by 6 bases, with 13 bases between the two germline ends. DNA for the CDR3: TGTGCCAGCAGCCGAGGGGTAGGGGATACGCAGTATTTT. This codes for CASSRGVGDTQYF.

V is TRBV29-1 and J is TRBJ2-7; D gene unclear. The CDR3 is 11 amino acids. Germline assignment: CDR1 SQVTM and CDR2 ANQGSEA. The V gene lost 7 bases and the J gene lost 5 bases, with 12 bases spanning the gap. In nucleotides, the CDR3 is TGCAGCGCTGCGCTTGTCGACGAGCAGTACTTC. Translating it yields CSAALVDEQYF.

The gene calls are TRBV10-3 and TRBJ1-2, with 7 bases fitting TRBD1. The germline CDR1 and CDR2 sequences are ENHRY and SYGVKD. CDR3 length: 15 residues. The trim removed 5 bases at V and 0 bases at J, leaving 6 bases unmatched. Here the CDR3 DNA reads TGTGCCATCAGTCCCGGACAGGTTTCTAACTATGGCTACACCTTC. Protein product: CAISPGQVSNYGYTF.

This clone has a handful of counts. This chain links TRBV5-1 with TRBJ2-5, with 7 bases matching TRBD1. The CDR3 length is 13 residues. The germline CDR1 and CDR2 sequences are SGHRS and YFSETQ. With V trimmed by 4 bases and J by 3 bases, 3 bases remained unmatched. CDR3 nucleotide sequence: TGCGCCAGCAGCAGAACAGGGGAAGAGACCCAGTACTTC. This codes for CASSRTGEETQYF. Combining the CDR3 with reference TRBV5-1 and TRBJ2-5 gives the whole variable domain KAGVTQTPRYLIKTRGQQVTLSCSPISGHRSVSWYQQTPGQGLQFLFEYFSETQRNKGNFPGRFSGRQFSNSRSEMNVSTLELGDSALYLCASSRTGEETQYFGPGTRLLVL.

This chain uses TRBV15 with TRBJ2-3, with D possibly TRBD1 on 6 matching bases. Deletions cut 1 base from V and 2 bases from J, with 10 bases between. From germline, CDR1 is LNHNV and CDR2 YYDKDF (reference sequence). This CDR3 has 15 amino acids. CDR3 sequence (DNA): TGTGCCACCAGCAGAGGGACAGTCCACACAGATACGCAGTATTTT. It codes for CATSRGTVHTDTQYF.

V and J are TRBV19 and TRBJ2-3; D is undetermined. V gave up 9 bases and J gave up 6 bases, with 10 bases separating them. Looked up from germline, CDR1 is LNHDA and CDR2 is SQIVND (reference sequence). The CDR3 is 11 residues long. CDR3 protein: CASGPGDTQYF. CDR3 coding DNA: TGTGCCAGCGGCCCCGGGGATACGCAGTATTTT.

The J gene is TRBJ1-1, the V gene TRBV10-3, with TRBD1 matching over 10 bases. Germline values: CDR1 ENHRY, CDR2 SYGVKD. CDR3 size: 14 residues. V lost 6 bases, J lost 4 bases, and 5 bases stayed unmatched. Written as DNA, the CDR3 is TGTGCCATCAGGGTGGGACAGGGGATCACTGAAGCTTTCTTT. Protein sequence: CAIRVGQGITEAFF.

This chain links TRBV6-6 with TRBJ2-3, with 13 bases fitting TRBD2. Germline-derived CDR1 and CDR2 are MNHNY and SVGAGI (reference sequence). The CDR3 extends over 16 amino acids. Germline trimming cut 4 bases from V and 2 bases from J; bases unmatched to any gene: 3. The CDR3 coding sequence is TGTGCCAGCAGTTCCGGACTAGCGGGAGCCACAGATACGCAGTATTTT. Its protein product is CASSSGLAGATDTQYF.

This chain connects TRBV10-3 to TRBJ1-5; D uncertain. Trimming cost V 10 bases and J 3 bases, with 13 bases left between them. Per germline, CDR1 ENHRY and CDR2 SYGVKD. The CDR3 is made up of 13 amino acids. The CDR3 region has the DNA TGTGCCAGCAAAGAGGACCCCAATCAGCCCCAGCATTTT. This gives the protein CASKEDPNQPQHF.

The rearrangement uses TRBV5-6 and TRBJ1-6, with TRBD1 identical over 7 bases. Germline V gene sequence: CDR1 SGHDT, CDR2 YYEEEE. This CDR3 comprises 14 residues. The trim removed 2 bases at V and 9 bases at J, leaving 5 bases unmatched. As DNA, the CDR3 is TGTGCCAGCAGCTTTAGGGGGCCCGGTTCACCCCTCCACTTT. Protein product: CASSFRGPGSPLHF. The full variable domain, completed using reference TRBV5-6 and TRBJ1-6, is DAGVTQSPTHLIKTRGQQVTLRCSPKSGHDTVSWYQQALGQGPQFIFQYYEEEERQRGNFPDRFSGHQFPNYSSELNVNALLLGDSALYLCASSFRGPGSPLHFGNGTRLTVT.

The chain carries TRBV30 and TRBJ2-4, with TRBD1 identical over 7 bases. Germline values: CDR1 GTSNPN, CDR2 SVGIG (reference sequence). The CDR3 extends over 17 amino acids. Trimming at V came to 2 bases and at J to 0 bases, leaving 10 bases not matched to a gene. In DNA, the CDR3 is TGTGCCTGGAGTAAACCGACAGGGATACTAGCCAAAAACATTCAGTACTTC. This encodes CAWSKPTGILAKNIQYF.